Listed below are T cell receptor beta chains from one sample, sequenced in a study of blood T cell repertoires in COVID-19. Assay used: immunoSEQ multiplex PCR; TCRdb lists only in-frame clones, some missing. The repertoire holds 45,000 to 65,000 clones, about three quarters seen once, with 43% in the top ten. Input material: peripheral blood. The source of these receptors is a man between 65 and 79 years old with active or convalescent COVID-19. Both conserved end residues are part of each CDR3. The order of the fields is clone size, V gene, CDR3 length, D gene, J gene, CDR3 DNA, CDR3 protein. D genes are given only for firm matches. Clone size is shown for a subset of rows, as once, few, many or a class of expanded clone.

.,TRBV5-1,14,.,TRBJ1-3,TGCGCCAGCAGCTTGGGTCCGTCGGGAAACACCATATATTTT,CASSLGPSGNTIYF
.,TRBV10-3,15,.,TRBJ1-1,TGTGCCATCAGTGAGTCACCGGCAGGTATACGTGAAGCTTTCTTT,CAISESPAGIREAFF
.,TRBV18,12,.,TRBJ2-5,TGTGCCAGCCGAAGGCAGGGGGAGACCCAGTACTTC,CASRRQGETQYF
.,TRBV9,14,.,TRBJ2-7,TGTGCCAGCAGCGTAGTCCCAGGAGGTGGCGAGCAGTACTTC,CASSVVPGGGEQYF
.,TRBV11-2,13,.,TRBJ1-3,TGTGCCAGCAGGCAGGGAATAGGAAACACCATATATTTT,CASRQGIGNTIYF
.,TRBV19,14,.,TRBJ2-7,TGTGCCAGTAGTGAAAGGACAGACTCCTACGAGCAGTACTTC,CASSERTDSYEQYF
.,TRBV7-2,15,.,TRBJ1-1,TGTGCCAGCAGCTTAGAGGGCCCCGGGAGCACTGAAGCTTTCTTT,CASSLEGPGSTEAFF
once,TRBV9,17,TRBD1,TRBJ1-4,TGTGCCAGCAGCGAGCCCCCACCACAGGGGTTTCACGAAAAACTGTTTTTT,CASSEPPPQGFHEKLFF
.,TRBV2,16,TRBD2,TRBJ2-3,TGTGCCAGCAGTGTGGGACTAGCGGGAATTACAGATACGCAGTATTTT,CASSVGLAGITDTQYF
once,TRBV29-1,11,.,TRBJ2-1,TGCAGCGCCCGAGTCTACAATGAGCAGTTCTTC,CSARVYNEQFF
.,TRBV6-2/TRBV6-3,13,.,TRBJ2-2,TGTGCCAGCAGTTACTCCGAGGCCGGGGAGCTGTTTTTT,CASSYSEAGELFF
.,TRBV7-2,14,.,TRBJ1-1,TGTGCCAGCAGCCCGCAACAGCTAAACACTGAAGCTTTCTTT,CASSPQQLNTEAFF